This section outlines one T cell receptor beta chain sequence together with its context. The CDR3 totals 14 residues. Trimming cost V 10 bases and J 7 bases, with 19 bases left between them. Germline-derived CDR1 and CDR2 are MNHNS and SASEGT. This entry comes from a study of shared T cell receptors in the human thymus. Here immunoSEQ multiplex PCR was the method, and the copy in TCRdb shows in-frame clones only, minus some. The sample contains some 660,000 clones, approximately 87% of which appear only once. The data also belong to a second study, concerning human thymus T cells. This second study says: Healthy Finnish infants undergoing corrective surgery for congenital heart defects were used as donors. Resections removed during corrective heart surgery provided the thymus tissue used. The authors found apparently biased V and J gene usage in thymic and blood repertoires. Unrelated individuals had highly overlapping thymic repertoires, as reported in related research.

What was sequenced was thymocytes. The receptor was isolated from a boy younger than two with a congenital heart defect. The genes are TRBV6-1 and TRBJ1-4, with TRBD1 as a possible D gene (5 bases). The CDR3 bases are TGTGCCATACGGGGGGAGGGAAGGGGTGAAAAACTGTTTTTT. As protein: CAIRGEGRGEKLFF.